This TCR beta chain was obtained from a study of tumor-infiltrating lymphocytes in primary liver carcinoma. The overall study: Ranging in age from 30 to 69 years, the patients were men and women. Regarding the study as a whole: The study found tumor-adjacent and tumor-blood pairs overlapped less than tumor region pairs.

For this clonotype: Its target is unknown. Since the CDR3 does not end with the conserved phenylalanine or tryptophan, this likely comes from a read error.

Priming with a constant-region primer yielded TCR beta cDNA from 500 ng total RNA. Sequencing libraries for TCR beta derived from three nested multiplex PCR rounds that used slightly modified ARM-PCR. A C-beta reverse primer and TRBV1-TRBV30 forward primers served in each of the first two PCR rounds, at ten to eleven cycles apiece. TCRdb reprocessed the multiplex PCR reads with MiXCR, giving one entry per CDR3 protein. Of tens of thousands of distinct CDR3 sequences listed, 70% to 80% are singletons. Without any cell sorting, about 20-32 mg of bulk tissue yielded co-extracted RNA and DNA. Primary liver carcinomas in the patients were surgically resected. Viable tumor cell content exceeded 80% in every tumor sample. The CDR3 loop spans 16 amino acids. In germline, CDR1 is MNHNY, CDR2 SVGAGI (reference sequence).

The sequence derives from a man aged 35-49 years with primary liver carcinoma and hepatitis B virus infection. This chain links TRBV6-6 with TRBJ1-5, with D unclear. Sample: liver tumor tissue from sampling region 2. Specified subset: tumor region T2, inferior pole. The CDR3 loop is CAISYRVEYSNQPQHL. The CDR3 coding sequence is TGTGCCATCAGTTACCGAGTAGAGTACAGCAATCAGCCCCAGCATTTA.